The entry that follows covers one T cell receptor (beta chain) sequence. Its specificity is not known. Germline assignment: CDR1 SGHDN and CDR2 FVKESK. Trimming removed 6 bases at V and 2 bases at J, with 15 bases between. There are 15 residues in the CDR3. The PCR had 60 Vbeta and 13 Jbeta primers. Using immunoSEQ multiplex PCR, the repertoire was profiled, and TCRdb retains in-frame clones only, with some absent. The table lists around 130,000 clones, 80% to 85% of them singletons. This sample is drawn from a study of cytomegalovirus exposure and HLA in healthy donors. Regarding the study as a whole: In an earlier analysis, productive rearrangement rates for most beta V segments clustered near 87% or 30%.

The donors, nominally healthy at sampling, likely had unrecorded immune exposures. The origin of this receptor is a boy aged 5-17 years in good health and CMV-seronegative. The rearrangement joins TRBV14 to TRBJ2-3; no clear D. The sample was PBMCs. The CDR3 bases are TGTGCCAGCAGAAATTCCGGCGGAAACACAGATACGCAGTATTTT. Its translation is CASRNSGGNTDTQYF.